This T cell receptor (beta chain) was documented in a study of cytomegalovirus exposure and HLA in healthy donors. Overall study findings and caveats: Sequencing likely generated an artifact that appeared as a cluster of highly shared sequence variants. An analysis that came later showed most CMV-associated TCR beta chains appearing HLA-restricted. Published work reported that the classifier diagnosed cytomegalovirus status with high specificity and sensitivity.

There are 14 residues in the CDR3. CDR1 and CDR2 from the germline V gene are SEHNR and FQNEAQ (reference sequence). About this clone itself: Its antigen is not identified. A read error may produce the germline difference seen at one junction end.

Use of 60 Vbeta and 13 Jbeta primers characterized the PCR. Methods used by the authors: It was a later analysis that counted about 80 million unique TCR beta chains, of which about 10 million were shared. TCRdb's table, derived via immunoSEQ multiplex PCR, lists solely in-frame clones and lacks some. For V, J and clone size, that table is used; D and trimming come from the DNA. This table holds about 240,000 clones, 81% found once. The chain carries TRBV7-9 and TRBJ2-2, with D possibly matching TRBD1 (6 bases). The sequence came from a woman aged 60 to 75 in good health and CMV-seropositive. Sequences were obtained from PBMCs. The CDR3 sequence is CSSSPGQNTGELFF. CDR3 nucleotides: TGTTCCAGCAGCCCGGGACAAAACACCGGGGAGCTGTTTTTT.